This T cell receptor beta chain was identified during a study of lymphopenia after photon versus proton radiotherapy. Trimming took 6 bases from V and 3 from J; bases not matched to a gene: 4. Germline CDR1 is SGHRS and CDR2 is YFSETQ. The CDR3 loop spans 14 amino acids. About this clone itself: Its antigen is unidentified.

Whole-study findings and limits: After lymphocyte nadir, photon-treated repertoires showed oligoclonal expansion, especially CD8+ Temra. Larger post-nadir TCR diversity loss correlated inversely with survival in deceased patients. Relative stability marked proton patients; photon patients lost diversity and naive cells.

The table came from immunoSEQ multiplex PCR; TCRdb's copy has only in-frame clones and leaves some out. The sample lists about 50,000 clones, about 92% occurring once. The starting material was peripheral blood, obtained from a patient treated with photon-based radiotherapy. This clonotype was sampled from a woman in her thirties or forties with cholangiocarcinoma. The chain couples TRBV5-1 to TRBJ2-1; 9 bases map to TRBD2. CDR3 DNA: TGCGCCAGCACGCGGGGGGGCCTCTACAATGAGCAGTTCTTC. Encoded protein: CASTRGGLYNEQFF. The variable domain in full, completed from reference TRBV5-1 and TRBJ2-1, reads KAGVTQTPRYLIKTRGQQVTLSCSPISGHRSVSWYQQTPGQGLQFLFEYFSETQRNKGNFPGRFSGRQFSNSRSEMNVSTLELGDSALYLCASTRGGLYNEQFFGPGTRLTVL.